A single sample is the source of the 20 T cell receptor beta chains below, sequenced in a study of blood T cell repertoires in COVID-19. Sequenced by immunoSEQ multiplex PCR; TCRdb stores in-frame clones only, minus some. This sample has fewer than 250,000 clones, with about 87% found just once. Sequencing used peripheral blood. All receptors come from a man aged 65-85 years with acute or convalescent COVID-19.

The chain uses TRBV13 and TRBJ2-1, with TRBD1 matching over 10 bases. The germline CDR1 and CDR2 sequences are PRHDT and FYEKMQ (reference sequence). CDR3 length: 16 residues. V shed 1 base and J 8 bases; nucleotides not matched to a gene: 8. In nucleotides, the CDR3 is TGTGCCAGCAGCTTAGTTAGTGGGACAGGGGTATATGAGCAGTTCTTC. Encoded protein: CASSLVSGTGVYEQFF. Using reference TRBV13 and TRBJ2-1 for the parts outside the CDR3, the full variable domain is AAGVIQSPRHLIKEKRETATLKCYPIPRHDTVYWYQQGPGQDPQFLISFYEKMQSDKGSIPDRFSAQQFSDYHSELNMSSLELGDSALYFCASSLVSGTGVYEQFFGPGTRLTVL.

The CDR3 nucleotides read TGTGCCAGCAGCCAACAGGGGAGCAATCAGCCCCAGCATTTT. This codes for CASSQQGSNQPQHF. The chain uses TRBV28 and TRBJ1-5; TRBD1 matches 7 bases. The J segment lost 1 base and the V segment lost 6 bases, leaving 3 bases of the junction unmatched. This CDR3 contains 14 residues. Looked up from germline, CDR1 is MDHEN and CDR2 is SYDVKM.

V is TRBV11-3 and J is TRBJ2-1; no firm D call. This CDR3 is built from 13 residues. Trimming removed 0 bases at V and 8 bases at J, with 8 bases between. Per the germline V gene, CDR1 is SGHNT and CDR2 is YENEEA. The CDR3 loop reads CASSLDARDEQFF. The DNA for the CDR3 is TGTGCCAGCAGCTTAGACGCCCGAGATGAGCAGTTCTTC.

The V call is TRBV6-5, the J call TRBJ2-1, with D unclear. Germline V gene data show CDR1 as MNHEY and CDR2 as SVGAGI. V was shortened by 2 bases and J by 5 bases, with 7 bases between the two germline ends. This CDR3 has 13 residues. For the CDR3, the DNA is TGTGCCAGCAGTTACGGGCAGGACAATGAGCAGTTCTTC. Residues: CASSYGQDNEQFF.

This chain joins TRBV14 and TRBJ1-1; 9 nucleotides line up with TRBD1. This CDR3 contains 17 residues. V lost 4 bases, J lost 4 bases, and 13 bases stayed unmatched. Germline CDR1 SGHDN, CDR2 FVKESK. The CDR3 loop is CASSRRSIGTGSTEAFF. DNA of the CDR3: TGTGCCAGCAGCCGGAGAAGCATCGGGACAGGGAGCACTGAAGCTTTCTTT.

This rearrangement joins TRBV7-9 to TRBJ1-4, with 9 bases aligning to TRBD1. V shed 2 bases and J 4 bases; nucleotides not matched to a gene: 11. Germline V CDR1 and CDR2: SEHNR, FQNEAQ (reference sequence). This CDR3 contains 18 residues. The CDR3 DNA reads as TGTGCCAGCAGCTTAATGGGACAGGGCTTATTTGTTAATGAAAAACTGTTTTTT. This gives the protein CASSLMGQGLFVNEKLFF.

The chain couples TRBV7-2 to TRBJ2-7; D possibly corresponds to TRBD1 (5 bases). The CDR3 totals 13 residues. CDR1 and CDR2 (germline): SGHTA, FQGNSA. The germline V and J ends were trimmed by 1 base and 3 bases, with 7 bases remaining between them. CDR3 loop: CASSLDRFYEQYF. Here the CDR3 DNA reads TGTGCCAGCAGCTTAGACAGGTTCTACGAGCAGTACTTC.

The chain uses TRBV28 and TRBJ2-7, with 10 bases that match TRBD2. CDR3 length: 13 amino acids. V was clipped by 3 bases and J by 5 bases; unmatched bases: 1. Germline CDR1 and CDR2: MDHEN and SYDVKM. CDR3 residues: CASSFLAGDEQYF. The CDR3 nucleotides are TGTGCCAGCAGTTTCCTAGCGGGGGACGAGCAGTACTTC.

The chain is built from TRBV2 and TRBJ2-7; 8 nucleotides align to TRBD2. The CDR3 consists of 14 residues. Losses at the gene ends were 8 bases for V and 0 bases for J; bases not matched to a gene: 6. The germline gives CDR1 SNHLY, CDR2 FYNNEI. Here the CDR3 reads CASEGREASYEQYF. CDR3 DNA sequence: TGTGCCAGCGAGGGGCGGGAGGCCTCCTACGAGCAGTACTTC.

CDR3 loop: CASSSRPGQGSEKLFF. The DNA for the CDR3 is TGTGCCAGCAGTTCCCGGCCGGGACAGGGAAGTGAAAAACTGTTTTTT. The chain recombines TRBV6-5 with TRBJ1-4, with 9 bases matching TRBD1. The length of the CDR3 is 16 residues. The junction had 10 bases not matched to a gene; V was cut back by 4 bases and J by 7 bases. Germline V gene data show CDR1 as MNHEY and CDR2 as SVGAGI.

V is TRBV20-1 and J is TRBJ2-1; D ambiguous. Germline V gene sequence: CDR1 DFQATT, CDR2 SNEGSKA (reference sequence). The CDR3 has 13 residues. The V end lost 3 bases, the J end lost 4 bases, and 10 bases lay between the germline ends. The CDR3 bases are TGCAGTGCTAGTTTGTCAAATTACAATGAGCAGTTCTTC. This encodes CSASLSNYNEQFF.

CDR3 in DNA: TGCAGTGCTAGTCAGGCGAACACTGAAGCTTTCTTT. Translating gives CSASQANTEAFF. The rearrangement uses TRBV20-1 and TRBJ1-1; no reliable D call. This CDR3 comprises 12 residues. The germline gives CDR1 DFQATT, CDR2 SNEGSKA (reference sequence). Trimming took off 3 bases at V and 1 base at J, with 6 bases between the two ends.

The rearrangement links TRBV10-3 to TRBJ1-5; 11 nucleotides match TRBD1. V was clipped by 2 bases and J by 4 bases; unmatched bases: 7. Germline CDR1 and CDR2: ENHRY and SYGVKD. The CDR3 covers 17 residues. This chain's CDR3 is CAISEPGTGGGNQPQHF. CDR3 sequence (DNA): TGTGCCATCAGTGAGCCAGGGACAGGGGGTGGGAATCAGCCCCAGCATTTT.

The rearrangement uses TRBV19 and TRBJ2-1; 13 positions match TRBD2. The CDR3 length is 15 residues. Germline assignment: CDR1 LNHDA and CDR2 SQIVND (reference sequence). V shed 7 bases and J 5 bases; nucleotides not matched to a gene: 5. DNA of the CDR3: TGTGCCAGTACCACCGGGACTAGCGGGAACAATGAGCAGTTCTTC. Translated, it gives CASTTGTSGNNEQFF. The whole variable domain, filled in from reference TRBV19 and TRBJ2-1, reads DGGITQSPKYLFRKEGQNVTLSCEQNLNHDAMYWYRQDPGQGLRLIYYSQIVNDFQKGDIAEGYSVSREKKESFPLTVTSAQKNPTAFYLCASTTGTSGNNEQFFGPGTRLTVL.

J is TRBJ1-6 and V is TRBV21-1; the DNA was not compared with TRBD1, the D call given in the table. TRBV21-1 is noted as a pseudogene. The CDR3 runs 16 residues. CDR3 loop: CASSKEDRAKYSPLHF. CDR3 DNA: TGTGCCAGCAGCAAAGAGGACAGGGCTAAATATTCACCCCTCCACTTT.

The V and J genes are TRBV6-5 and TRBJ2-6; D remains unclear. CDR3 length: 14 residues. Germline-derived CDR1 and CDR2 are MNHEY and SVGAGI. V shed 7 bases and J shed 0 bases, with 7 bases lying between them. The CDR3 protein is CASKLNSGANVLTF. In DNA form, the CDR3 reads TGTGCCAGCAAACTCAACTCTGGGGCCAACGTCCTGACTTTC.

J is TRBJ2-5 and V is TRBV11-3, with 7 bases that match TRBD1. Per germline, CDR1 SGHNT and CDR2 YENEEA. The length of the CDR3 is 16 residues. V gave up 2 bases and J gave up 1 base; unmatched junction bases: 7. CDR3 DNA: TGTGCCAGCAGCTTAACGACAGGGTGGGGCCAAGAGACCCAGTACTTC. Translating gives CASSLTTGWGQETQYF.

The chain links TRBV7-2 to TRBJ1-1; maybe TRBD1 (6 bases). Per germline, CDR1 SGHTA and CDR2 FQGNSA. Trimming stripped 4 bases from V and 2 bases from J, with 11 bases between. This CDR3 comprises 14 residues. CDR3 in DNA: TGTGCCAGCAGCTCGACAGGAGCTAACACTGAAGCTTTCTTT. Translating gives CASSSTGANTEAFF.

CDR3 DNA: TGTGCCAGCAGTCGTTACCCTGCAGGGTTGGGGTACAATGAGCAGTTCTTC. It encodes CASSRYPAGLGYNEQFF. This chain uses TRBV6-6 with TRBJ2-1; TRBD1 is a possible D gene (5 bases). The germline V gene encodes CDR1 MNHNY and CDR2 SVGAGI (reference sequence). The V gene lost 5 bases and the J gene lost 4 bases, with 21 bases spanning the gap. The CDR3 loop spans 17 amino acids.

A word on this clone: The junction and the germline gene differ at one end; a read error may be behind it. V is TRBV24-1 and J is TRBJ2-1; TRBD2 aligns across 8 bases. The CDR3 runs 14 residues. Germline values: CDR1 KGHDR, CDR2 SFDVKD. The CDR3 spells CAASPLAGLNEQFF. DNA of the CDR3: TGTGCCGCCAGTCCGCTAGCGGGTCTCAATGAGCAGTTCTTC.